This TCR beta chain was documented in a study of Graves' ophthalmopathy and Graves' hyperthyroidism. The V gene lost 8 bases and the J gene lost 3 bases, with 16 bases spanning the gap. CDR3 length: 14 amino acids. The germline V gene has CDR1 KGHSH and CDR2 LQKENI. Investigators amplified TCR beta CDR3 regions from RNA transcripts. Following a first-round RT-PCR that used HTBI primers, a second-round multiplex PCR was carried out. MiXCR, applied by TCRdb to the multiplex PCR reads, yields one record per CDR3 protein. The sample has hundreds of thousands of distinct CDR3 sequences; 22% are singletons. Of note for this clonotype: The antigen is undetermined.

Notes on the study in general: This model predicted ophthalmopathy progression (sensitivity 70% to 71%, specificity about 72%).

Input material: peripheral blood. The clonotype was recovered from a woman in her late teens or twenties with stable Graves' hyperthyroidism. Some clones in this sample may be carry-over from other donors' samples. The chain joins TRBV18 to TRBJ1-2; perhaps TRBD1 as D (5 bases). The CDR3 loop reads CASRLGRVDYGYTF. The CDR3 DNA is TGTGCCAGCCGTTTGGGGCGGGTGGACTATGGCTACACCTTC.